The sequence of this TCR beta chain was determined in a study of T cells after yellow fever vaccination. TCRdb called the 5' RACE reads again in MiXCR, with one record for every CDR3 protein. The table includes fewer than 350,000 distinct CDR3 sequences, less than 4.5% detected once. CDR1 and CDR2 (germline): SGHVS, FQNEAQ. The CDR3 loop spans 14 amino acids. Trimming stripped 5 bases from V and 5 bases from J, with 14 bases between. The TCR sequence derives from a young man who received the YFV17D yellow fever vaccine. Sequencing was performed on PBMCs, taken on the day of the yellow fever booster vaccination. This chain connects TRBV7-8 to TRBJ2-3; D is possibly TRBD1 or TRBD2 (6 bases each). The CDR3 DNA follows: TGTGCCAGCAGCCTCCTAGGGGGAGGAGATACGCAGTATTTT. Amino acid sequence: CASSLLGGGDTQYF.